This T cell receptor beta chain was identified during a study of T-cell reconstitution after alpha-beta-depleted transplantation in children. The CDR3 length is 14 residues. Germline V CDR1 and CDR2: SGHTA, FQGNSA. V trimming: 6 bases; J trimming: 5 bases; junction bases outside the gene matches: 7. Construction of the TCRbeta library involved unique molecular identifiers. TCRdb fed the PCR reads into MiXCR, producing one record per CDR3 protein. The data contain about 610,000 distinct CDR3 sequences, 10% to 13% of them singletons. This chain connects TRBV7-2 to TRBJ1-5, with 7 nucleotides matching TRBD1. The TCR comes from a human donor who donated a stem cell graft to a child with acute myeloid leukemia. The starting material was PBMCs from the stem cell graft donor, obtained from the stem cell graft. The CDR3 loop is CASSHDRAYQPQHF. DNA of the CDR3: TGTGCCAGCAGTCACGACAGGGCTTATCAGCCCCAGCATTTT. Combining the CDR3 with reference TRBV7-2 and TRBJ1-5 gives the whole variable domain GAGVSQSPSNKVTEKGKDVELRCDPISGHTALYWYRQSLGQGLEFLIYFQGNSAPDKSGLPSDRFSAERTGGSVSTLTIQRTQQEDSAVYLCASSHDRAYQPQHFGDGTRLSIL.